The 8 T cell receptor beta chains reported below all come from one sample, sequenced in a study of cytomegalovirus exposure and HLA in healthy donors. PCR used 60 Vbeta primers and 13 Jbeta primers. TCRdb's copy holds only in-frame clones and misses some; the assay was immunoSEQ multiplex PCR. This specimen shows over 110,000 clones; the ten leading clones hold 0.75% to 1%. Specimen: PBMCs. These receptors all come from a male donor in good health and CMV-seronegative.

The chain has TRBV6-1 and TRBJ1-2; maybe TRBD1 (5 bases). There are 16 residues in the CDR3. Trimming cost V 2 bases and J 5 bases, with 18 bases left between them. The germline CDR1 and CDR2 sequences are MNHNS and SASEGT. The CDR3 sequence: CASSEKGNTQGYGYTF. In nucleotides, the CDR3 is TGTGCCAGCAGTGAAAAGGGCAACACCCAGGGTTATGGCTACACCTTC.

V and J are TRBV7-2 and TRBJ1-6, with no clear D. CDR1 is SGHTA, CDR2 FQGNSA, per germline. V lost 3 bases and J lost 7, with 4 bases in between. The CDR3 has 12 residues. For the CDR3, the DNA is TGTGCCAGCAGCTTCCGGAATTCACCCCTCCACTTT. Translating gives CASSFRNSPLHF.

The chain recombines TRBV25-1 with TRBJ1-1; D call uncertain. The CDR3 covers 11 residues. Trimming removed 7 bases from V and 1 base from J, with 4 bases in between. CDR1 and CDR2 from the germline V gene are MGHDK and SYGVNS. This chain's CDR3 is CASTGNTEAFF. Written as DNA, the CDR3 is TGTGCCAGCACAGGGAACACTGAAGCTTTCTTT.

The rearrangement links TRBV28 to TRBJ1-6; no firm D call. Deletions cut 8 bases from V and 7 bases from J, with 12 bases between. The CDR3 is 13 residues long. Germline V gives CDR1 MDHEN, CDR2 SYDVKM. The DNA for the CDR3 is TGTGCCAGCTTCGAGGCTTGGAATTCACCCCTCCACTTT. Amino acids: CASFEAWNSPLHF.

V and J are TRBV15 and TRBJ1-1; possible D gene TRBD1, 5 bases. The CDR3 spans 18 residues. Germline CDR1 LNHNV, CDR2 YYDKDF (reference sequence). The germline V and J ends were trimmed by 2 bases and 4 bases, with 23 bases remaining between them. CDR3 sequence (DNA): TGTGCCACCAGCAGAACCCAGCGTCAGCCCGCAAGGGGCACTGAAGCTTTCTTT. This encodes CATSRTQRQPARGTEAFF.

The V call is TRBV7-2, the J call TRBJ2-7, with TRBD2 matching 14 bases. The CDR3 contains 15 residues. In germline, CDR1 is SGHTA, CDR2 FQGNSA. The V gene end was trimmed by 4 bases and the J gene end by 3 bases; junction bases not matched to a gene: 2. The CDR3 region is CASSWGLAGVYEQYF. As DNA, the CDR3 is TGTGCCAGCAGCTGGGGACTAGCGGGAGTCTACGAGCAGTACTTC.

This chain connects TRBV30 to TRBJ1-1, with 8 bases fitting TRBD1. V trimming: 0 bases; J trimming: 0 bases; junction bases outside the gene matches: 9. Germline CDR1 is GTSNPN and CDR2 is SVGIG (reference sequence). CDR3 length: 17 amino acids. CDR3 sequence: CAWSVGTGTGMNTEAFF. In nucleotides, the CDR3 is TGTGCCTGGAGTGTGGGGACCGGGACAGGTATGAACACTGAAGCTTTCTTT.

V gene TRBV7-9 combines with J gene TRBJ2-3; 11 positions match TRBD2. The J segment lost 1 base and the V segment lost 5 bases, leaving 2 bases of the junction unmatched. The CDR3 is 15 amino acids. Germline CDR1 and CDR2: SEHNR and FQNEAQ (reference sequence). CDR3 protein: CASSPLAGGTDTQYF. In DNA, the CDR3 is TGTGCCAGCAGCCCACTAGCGGGGGGCACAGATACGCAGTATTTT.